Detailed here is one T cell receptor (beta chain). This sample was included in a study of T cell changes during pregnancy in multiple sclerosis. TCRdb's table, derived via immunoSEQ multiplex PCR, lists solely in-frame clones and lacks some. This sample yields some 70,000 clones, of which roughly 92% are seen a single time; 2.5% to 3.5% belongs to the top ten. This receptor was obtained from a female donor in good health, enrolled as a control in a pregnancy study. Sequencing used CD8+ T cells from peripheral blood mononuclear cells, obtained in the third trimester of pregnancy.

The CDR3: CASSVGLVDAEQFF. CDR3 bases: TGTGCCAGCAGCGTAGGACTAGTTGACGCTGAGCAGTTCTTC. V usage is TRBV9 and J usage is TRBJ2-1; perhaps TRBD2 as D (6 bases). The CDR3 sequence is 14 residues long. V was shortened by 0 bases and J by 9 bases, with 13 bases between the two germline ends. Germline CDR1 and CDR2: SGDLS and YYNGEE. The full variable domain, rest sourced from reference TRBV9 and TRBJ2-1, is DSGVTQTPKHLITATGQRVTLRCSPRSGDLSVYWYQQSLDQGLQFLIQYYNGEERAKGNILERFSAQQFPDLHSELNLSSLELGDSALYFCASSVGLVDAEQFFGPGTRLTVL.